One sample yielded the 32 T cell receptor beta chains listed below, sequenced in a study of blood T cell repertoires in COVID-19. Repertoires were generated with immunoSEQ multiplex PCR, while TCRdb's copy carries only in-frame clones and drops some. This sample has some 80,000 clones, with under 80% found just once. The sample comprised peripheral blood. The receptors here all came from an elderly woman with active or convalescent COVID-19.

This rearrangement joins TRBV3-1 (or the pseudogene TRBV3-2) to TRBJ2-5; the match to TRBD2 covers 7 bases. Germline lookup yields CDR1 LGHDT and CDR2 YNNKEL (reference sequence). The CDR3 extends over 16 amino acids. The trim removed 0 bases at V and 3 bases at J, leaving 7 bases unmatched. The CDR3 sequence: CASSQDRGLGKETQYF. The CDR3, as DNA: TGTGCCAGCAGCCAAGATCGAGGACTAGGGAAAGAGACCCAGTACTTC.

The chain combines TRBV27 with TRBJ2-3; D is possibly TRBD2 (6 bases). Trimming pared 6 bases from V and 6 bases from J, leaving 13 bases between. The CDR3 extends over 13 amino acids. CDR1 and CDR2 from the germline V gene are MNHEY and SMNVEV (reference sequence). CDR3 bases: TGTGCCAGCAGCCGGGACTTAAGGGATACGCAGTATTTT. Its protein is CASSRDLRDTQYF.

This clone showed up just once. The chain links TRBV5-1 to TRBJ2-2; TRBD1 aligns across 12 bases. The junction had 5 bases not matched to a gene; V was cut back by 0 bases and J by 2 bases. The CDR3 runs to 18 residues. Germline CDR1 and CDR2: SGHRS and YFSETQ. The chain's CDR3 is CASSLVGQGAVNTGELFF. In DNA form, the CDR3 reads TGCGCCAGCAGCTTGGTGGGACAGGGGGCAGTTAACACCGGGGAGCTGTTTTTT.

For the CDR3, the DNA is TGTGCCAGCAGAGGGACAGGGGGGAATCAGCCCCAGCATTTT. As protein: CASRGTGGNQPQHF. The chain combines TRBV6-5 with TRBJ1-5, with 11 bases lining up with TRBD1. Germline V gives CDR1 MNHEY, CDR2 SVGAGI. V dropped 6 bases and J dropped 4; count of bases not matched to a gene: 2. This CDR3 has 14 amino acids.

The chain couples TRBV9 to TRBJ2-2, with D perhaps matching TRBD1 (6 bases). This CDR3 contains 15 residues. CDR1 and CDR2 from the germline V gene are SGDLS and YYNGEE. V lost 0 bases, J lost 2 bases, and 8 bases lay in between. CDR3 region: CASSVVGHNTGELFF. The CDR3 DNA follows: TGTGCCAGCAGCGTAGTGGGACACAACACCGGGGAGCTGTTTTTT.

This clone appeared a few times. This chain links TRBV4-1 with TRBJ2-7; possibly TRBD1 for D (6 bases). V was cut by 0 bases and J by 3 bases, with 18 bases left in between. The CDR3 spans 17 residues. Germline V gene sequence: CDR1 MGHRA, CDR2 YSYEKL. Here the CDR3 reads CASSQDKSTGQGYEQYF. Written as DNA, the CDR3 is TGCGCCAGCAGCCAAGATAAAAGTACAGGGCAGGGCTACGAGCAGTACTTC.

The gene calls are TRBV5-8 and TRBJ1-3; 7 bases map to TRBD1. CDR3 length equals 15 residues. With 4 bases clipped from V and 0 bases from J, the junction kept 4 bases outside the gene matches. Germline loops: CDR1 SGHTS, CDR2 YDEGEE. The CDR3 loop is CASSADRLSGNTIYF. CDR3 coding DNA: TGTGCCAGCAGCGCGGACAGGCTCTCTGGAAACACCATATATTTT.

V is TRBV3-1 (or the pseudogene TRBV3-2) and J is TRBJ1-3; the D is unclear. The V and J ends lost 0 bases and 4 bases respectively, with 4 bases between them. The germline V gene encodes CDR1 LGHDT and CDR2 YNNKEL (reference sequence). The CDR3 extends over 13 amino acids. CDR3 sequence (DNA): TGTGCCAGCAGCCAAGACCGGGGAAACACCATATATTTT. Protein sequence: CASSQDRGNTIYF.

This clone was observed a single time. V usage is TRBV3-1 (or the pseudogene TRBV3-2) and J usage is TRBJ2-3; 9 positions match TRBD2. Trimming cost V 0 bases and J 2 bases; bases outside gene matches: 3. CDR1 is LGHDT and CDR2 is YNNKEL in the germline V gene (reference sequence). The CDR3 covers 16 residues. The CDR3 spells CASSQELAGFTDTQYF. For the CDR3, the DNA is TGTGCCAGCAGCCAAGAGCTAGCGGGGTTCACAGATACGCAGTATTTT.

This clone was found many times. The rearrangement links TRBV10-3 to TRBJ1-6; D uncertain. The V gene lost 0 bases and the J gene lost 0 bases, with 12 bases spanning the gap. Germline-derived CDR1 and CDR2 are ENHRY and SYGVKD. This CDR3 is built from 18 residues. CDR3 sequence (DNA): TGTGCCATCAGTGAGTCGAAGGAGCCGAGCTCCTATAATTCACCCCTCCACTTT. Translated: CAISESKEPSSYNSPLHF.

The CDR3 region has the DNA TGTGCCAGAAGCTTCGCAGGGGCCTCGAATGAAAAACTGTTTTTT. Translating it yields CARSFAGASNEKLFF. This sequence joins TRBV7-5 and TRBJ1-4; TRBD1 reflects the table's D call only, with no check against the DNA. TRBV7-5 is labeled a pseudogene. The CDR3 runs 15 residues.

The chain recombines TRBV30 with TRBJ1-1, with a tentative D call TRBD1 (5 bases). The V end was cut by 3 bases, the J end by 4 bases, with 15 bases between. The CDR3 has 14 residues. From germline, CDR1 is GTSNPN and CDR2 SVGIG (reference sequence). CDR3 coding DNA: TGTGCCTGGAGAAGGGGCAGGATGAGCACTGAAGCTTTCTTT. Its translation is CAWRRGRMSTEAFF.

The rearrangement links TRBV5-6 to TRBJ1-4; D remains unclear. V lost 0 bases and J lost 8, with 11 bases in between. CDR1 is SGHDT, CDR2 YYEEEE, per germline. The CDR3 is 14 residues long. The CDR3 spells CASSLDVESEKLFF. CDR3 bases: TGTGCCAGCAGCTTGGACGTTGAGAGCGAAAAACTGTTTTTT.

The chain joins TRBV7-2 to TRBJ2-3; a weak D match, TRBD2 (6 bases). V lost 2 bases and J 3 bases, leaving 15 bases between the germline ends. From germline, CDR1 is SGHTA and CDR2 FQGNSA. This CDR3 spans 16 amino acids. CDR3 loop: CASSLIGGLGTDTQYF. CDR3 DNA: TGTGCCAGCAGCTTAATAGGAGGGCTTGGGACAGATACGCAGTATTTT. Variable domain in full (rest from reference TRBV7-2 and TRBJ2-3): GAGVSQSPSNKVTEKGKDVELRCDPISGHTALYWYRQSLGQGLEFLIYFQGNSAPDKSGLPSDRFSAERTGGSVSTLTIQRTQQEDSAVYLCASSLIGGLGTDTQYFGPGTRLTVL.

The V and J genes are TRBV5-1 and TRBJ1-2; no clear D gene. CDR1 SGHRS and CDR2 YFSETQ come from the germline V gene. CDR3 length: 14 amino acids. Trimming took off 4 bases at V and 5 bases at J, with 15 bases between the two ends. The CDR3 sequence: CASSPDPGWYGYTF. The CDR3 region has the DNA TGCGCCAGCAGCCCAGACCCGGGGTGGTATGGCTACACCTTC. Full variable domain (missing parts from reference TRBV5-1 and TRBJ1-2): KAGVTQTPRYLIKTRGQQVTLSCSPISGHRSVSWYQQTPGQGLQFLFEYFSETQRNKGNFPGRFSGRQFSNSRSEMNVSTLELGDSALYLCASSPDPGWYGYTFGSGTRLTVV.

Turning to this clone: A read error may produce the germline difference seen at one junction end. This chain links TRBV3-1 (or the pseudogene TRBV3-2) with TRBJ2-7; 8 bases agree with TRBD2. Germline V CDR1 and CDR2: LGHDT, YNNKEL (reference sequence). There are 17 residues in the CDR3. CDR3 region: CARSQGANGGVVYEQYF. The CDR3 DNA sequence: TGTGCCCGCAGCCAAGGCGCGAACGGGGGGGTGGTGTACGAGCAGTACTTC.

This rearrangement joins TRBV16 to TRBJ1-1, with D possibly TRBD1 on 5 matching bases. Germline V gene lookup returns CDR1 KGHSY and CDR2 FQNENV. Trimming cost V 6 bases and J 6 bases, with 20 bases left between them. The CDR3 runs to 15 residues. This chain's CDR3 is CASSPIRQGAAEAFF. CDR3 DNA: TGTGCCAGCAGTCCAATACGTCAGGGTGCAGCTGAAGCTTTCTTT.

This clone was picked up many times. The V gene is TRBV12-3 or TRBV12-4, the J gene TRBJ1-2; D gene uncertain. Trimming took 1 base from V and 8 from J, leaving 11 bases between them. The CDR3 loop spans 13 amino acids. CDR3 in amino acids: CASSLGIPEGYTF. DNA of the CDR3: TGTGCCAGCAGTTTAGGGATACCGGAGGGCTACACCTTC.

The chain employs TRBV5-5 and TRBJ1-3; no reliable D call. The V gene's germline CDR1 is SGHKS and CDR2 YYEKEE (reference sequence). V was shortened by 3 bases and J by 4 bases, with 5 bases between the two germline ends. The CDR3 has 12 amino acids. Here the CDR3 DNA reads TGTGCCAGCAGCTCTCAGGGAAACACCATATATTTT. Translated: CASSSQGNTIYF. Using reference TRBV5-5 and TRBJ1-3 for the parts outside the CDR3, the full variable domain is DAGVTQSPTHLIKTRGQQVTLRCSPISGHKSVSWYQQVLGQGPQFIFQYYEKEERGRGNFPDRFSARQFPNYSSELNVNALLLGDSALYLCASSSQGNTIYFGEGSWLTVV.

This clone appeared a few times. The chain employs TRBV4-3 and TRBJ2-7, with 10 bases fitting TRBD1. Per the germline V gene, CDR1 is LGHNA and CDR2 is YSLEER. J gave up 4 bases and V 7 bases, and 7 bases lay outside the gene matches. The CDR3 runs to 14 residues. Here the CDR3 DNA reads TGCGCCAGCAAAAGAGGACAGGGGGATTACGAGCAGTACTTC. Its translation: CASKRGQGDYEQYF.

This rearrangement joins TRBV6-5 to TRBJ1-4, with TRBD1 matching over 8 bases. The CDR3 length is 12 residues. CDR1 is MNHEY, CDR2 SVGAGI, per germline. The trim removed 5 bases at V and 9 bases at J, leaving 2 bases unmatched. CDR3 nucleotides: TGTGCCAGCAGTCGACAGGGGAAAAAACTGTTTTTT. Amino acid sequence: CASSRQGKKLFF.

The chain uses TRBV5-1 and TRBJ1-2; 9 positions agree with TRBD1. The V and J ends lost 4 bases and 4 bases, in that order; junction bases with no gene match: 5. The V gene's germline CDR1 is SGHRS and CDR2 YFSETQ. The CDR3 spans 14 residues. The CDR3 DNA follows: TGCGCCAGCAGCGGGGACAGGGCATCCTATGGCTACACCTTC. This encodes CASSGDRASYGYTF.

The gene calls are TRBV4-1 and TRBJ1-1, with D uncertain. CDR3 length: 12 residues. Per the germline V gene, CDR1 is MGHRA and CDR2 is YSYEKL. V gave up 9 bases and J gave up 1 base, with 9 bases separating them. The CDR3 coding sequence is TGCGCCAGTTCGACTGGGAACACTGAAGCTTTCTTT. This encodes CASSTGNTEAFF.

This clone was observed a few times. The chain employs TRBV9 and TRBJ2-3; D not certain. Trimming removed 0 bases from V and 2 bases from J, with 7 bases in between. From germline, CDR1 is SGDLS and CDR2 YYNGEE. CDR3 size: 14 residues. The CDR3 DNA reads TGTGCCAGCAGCGTAGTTGCACACACAGATACGCAGTATTTT. Translation gives CASSVVAHTDTQYF.

The chain uses TRBV15 and TRBJ2-7; D perhaps matches TRBD2 (5 bases). The V and J ends lost 0 bases and 3 bases respectively, with 6 bases between them. Germline V gene data show CDR1 as LNHNV and CDR2 as YYDKDF (reference sequence). The CDR3 covers 13 residues. The CDR3 DNA follows: TGTGCCACCAGCAGAGATAGCGACTACGAGCAGTACTTC. Protein: CATSRDSDYEQYF.

The chain joins TRBV7-2 to TRBJ2-6, with D unresolved. V was shortened by 5 bases and J by 0 bases, with 11 bases between the two germline ends. The CDR3 totals 16 residues. CDR1 is SGHTA and CDR2 is FQGNSA in the germline V gene. DNA of the CDR3: TGTGCCAGCAGCCCTTCTTTTCCCTCTGGGGCCAACGTCCTGACTTTC. Translating gives CASSPSFPSGANVLTF. The full variable domain, in which reference TRBV7-2 and TRBJ2-6 provide the parts outside the CDR3, is GAGVSQSPSNKVTEKGKDVELRCDPISGHTALYWYRQSLGQGLEFLIYFQGNSAPDKSGLPSDRFSAERTGGSVSTLTIQRTQQEDSAVYLCASSPSFPSGANVLTFGAGSRLTVL.

The chain joins TRBV6-1 to TRBJ2-2, with 8 bases that match TRBD2. Trimming at V came to 3 bases and at J to 7 bases, leaving 4 bases not matched to a gene. Per the germline V gene, CDR1 is MNHNS and CDR2 is SASEGT. This CDR3 is 14 amino acids long. In DNA form, the CDR3 reads TGTGCCAGCAGTGATGGCGGGGGGAGCGGGGAGCTGTTTTTT. It codes for CASSDGGGSGELFF.

The chain couples TRBV12-3 or TRBV12-4 to TRBJ1-6; D is unclear. Trimming took 1 base from V and 8 from J, leaving 6 bases between them. CDR3 size: 13 residues. The CDR3 DNA reads as TGTGCCAGCAGTTTAGACTTCGATTCACCCCTCCACTTT. It is translated as CASSLDFDSPLHF.

The chain couples TRBV6-5 to TRBJ2-2; weak D call: TRBD1 (6 bases). V lost 6 bases to trimming and J lost 5 bases, with 13 bases between them. This CDR3 comprises 14 residues. Germline lookup yields CDR1 MNHEY and CDR2 SVGAGI. CDR3 bases: TGTGCCAGCAGGAAAACCCAGGGGACCGGGGAGCTGTTTTTT. Translated, it gives CASRKTQGTGELFF.

The chain is built from TRBV19 and TRBJ1-4; tentatively, D is TRBD1 (5 bases). Germline V lookup: CDR1 LNHDA, CDR2 SQIVND (reference sequence). This CDR3 contains 13 residues. The V gene lost 7 bases and the J gene lost 8 bases, with 14 bases spanning the gap. CDR3 sequence (DNA): TGTGCCAGTACCCGGGGGGTTAGCGAAAAACTGTTTTTT. Protein: CASTRGVSEKLFF.

This chain links TRBV5-6 with TRBJ2-3; TRBD2 aligns across 11 bases. Trimming cost V 4 bases and J 2 bases; bases outside gene matches: 3. The CDR3 covers 15 residues. Germline-derived CDR1 and CDR2 are SGHDT and YYEEEE. CDR3 nucleotides: TGTGCCAGCAGCCGGGGACTAGCGGACACAGATACGCAGTATTTT. The encoded protein is CASSRGLADTDTQYF.

The J gene is TRBJ2-7, the V gene TRBV27; the match to TRBD1 covers 9 bases. Losses at the gene ends were 6 bases for V and 3 bases for J; bases not matched to a gene: 6. Germline CDR1 reads MNHEY; CDR2 reads SMNVEV (reference sequence). This CDR3 comprises 14 residues. DNA of the CDR3: TGTGCCAGCAGATGGACAGGGGCTGGCTACGAGCAGTACTTC. It is translated as CASRWTGAGYEQYF.